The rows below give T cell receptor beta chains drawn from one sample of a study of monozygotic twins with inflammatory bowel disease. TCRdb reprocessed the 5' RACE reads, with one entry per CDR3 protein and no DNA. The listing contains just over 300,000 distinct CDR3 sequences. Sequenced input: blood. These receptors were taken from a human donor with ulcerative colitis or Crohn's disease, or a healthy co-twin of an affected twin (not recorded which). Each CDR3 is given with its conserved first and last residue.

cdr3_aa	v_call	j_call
CSVSLGRLQETQYF	TRBV29-1	TRBJ2-5
CSVEKVAGAYEQYF	TRBV29-1	TRBJ2-7
CASSPGTNLGGETQYF	TRBV7-9	TRBJ2-5
CSASRTGGQYF	TRBV20-1	TRBJ2-4
CASSTRQRTGELFF	TRBV7-6	TRBJ2-2
CASSSVGLKGAQYF	TRBV7-2	TRBJ2-5
CATSDSSRDRNIQYF	TRBV24-1	TRBJ2-4
CASSLEGRRGNEQFF	TRBV11-2	TRBJ2-1
CASSPQTNYEQYF	TRBV5-4	TRBJ2-7
CSAPVAGSPMNTEAFF	TRBV20-1	TRBJ1-1
CSAPRTSDNEQFF	TRBV20-1	TRBJ2-1
CSAPPGGSADTEAFF	TRBV20-1	TRBJ1-1
CSAPNSGDGANVLTF	TRBV20-1	TRBJ2-6